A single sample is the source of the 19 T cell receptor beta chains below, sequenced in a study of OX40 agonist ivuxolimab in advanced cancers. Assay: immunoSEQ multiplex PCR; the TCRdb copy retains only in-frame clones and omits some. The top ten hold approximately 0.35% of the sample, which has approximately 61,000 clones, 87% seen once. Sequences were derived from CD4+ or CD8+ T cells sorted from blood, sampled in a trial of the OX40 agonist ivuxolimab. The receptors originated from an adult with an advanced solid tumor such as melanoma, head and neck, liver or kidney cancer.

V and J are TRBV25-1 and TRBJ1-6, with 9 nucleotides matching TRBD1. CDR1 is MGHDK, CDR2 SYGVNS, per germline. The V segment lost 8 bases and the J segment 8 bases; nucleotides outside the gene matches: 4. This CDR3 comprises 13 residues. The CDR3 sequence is CASSRDRDSPLHF. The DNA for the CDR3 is TGTGCCAGCTCCCGGGACAGGGATTCACCCCTCCACTTT.

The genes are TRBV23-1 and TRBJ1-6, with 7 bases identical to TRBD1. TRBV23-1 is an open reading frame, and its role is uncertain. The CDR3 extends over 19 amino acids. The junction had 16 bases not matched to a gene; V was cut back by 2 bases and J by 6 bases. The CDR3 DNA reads TGCGCCAGCAGTCAAGCGGACAGGTTCCCCGTGGAACGTAATTCACCCCTCCACTTT. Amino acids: CASSQADRFPVERNSPLHF.

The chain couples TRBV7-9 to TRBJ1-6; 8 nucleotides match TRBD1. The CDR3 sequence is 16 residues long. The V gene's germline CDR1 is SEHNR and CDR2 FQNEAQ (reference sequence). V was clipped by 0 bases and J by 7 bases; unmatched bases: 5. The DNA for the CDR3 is TGTGCCAGCAGCTTAGCGCCGACAGGGGTAAATTCACCCCTCCACTTT. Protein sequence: CASSLAPTGVNSPLHF.

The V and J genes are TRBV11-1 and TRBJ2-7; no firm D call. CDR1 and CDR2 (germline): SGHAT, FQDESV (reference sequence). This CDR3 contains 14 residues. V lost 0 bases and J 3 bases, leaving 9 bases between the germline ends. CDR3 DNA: TGTGCCAGCAGCTTAGCGCTTACTATCTACGAGCAGTACTTC. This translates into CASSLALTIYEQYF.

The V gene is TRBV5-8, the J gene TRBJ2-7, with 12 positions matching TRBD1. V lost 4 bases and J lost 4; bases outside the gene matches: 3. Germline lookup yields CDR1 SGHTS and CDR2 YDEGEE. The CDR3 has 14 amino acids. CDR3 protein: CASSRDRGLYEQYF. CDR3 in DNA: TGTGCCAGCAGCCGGGACAGGGGGCTTTACGAGCAGTACTTC.

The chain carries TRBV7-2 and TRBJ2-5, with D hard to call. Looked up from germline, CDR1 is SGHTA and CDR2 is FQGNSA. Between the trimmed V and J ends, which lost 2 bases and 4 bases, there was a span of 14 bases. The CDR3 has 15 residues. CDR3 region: CASSLSPIKGETQYF. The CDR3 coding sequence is TGTGCCAGCAGCTTATCCCCCATCAAGGGAGAGACCCAGTACTTC.

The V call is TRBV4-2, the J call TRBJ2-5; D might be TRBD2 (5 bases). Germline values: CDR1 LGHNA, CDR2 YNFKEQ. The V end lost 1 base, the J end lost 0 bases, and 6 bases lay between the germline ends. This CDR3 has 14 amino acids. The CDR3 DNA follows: TGTGCCAGCAGCCAAGGGGAGCACCAAGAGACCCAGTACTTC. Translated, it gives CASSQGEHQETQYF.

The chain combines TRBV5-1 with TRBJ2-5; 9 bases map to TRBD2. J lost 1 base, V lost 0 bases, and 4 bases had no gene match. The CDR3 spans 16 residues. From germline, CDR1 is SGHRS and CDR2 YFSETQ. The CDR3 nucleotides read TGCGCCAGCAGCTTGGCCGCTAGCGGGGCCCAAGAGACCCAGTACTTC. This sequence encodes CASSLAASGAQETQYF.

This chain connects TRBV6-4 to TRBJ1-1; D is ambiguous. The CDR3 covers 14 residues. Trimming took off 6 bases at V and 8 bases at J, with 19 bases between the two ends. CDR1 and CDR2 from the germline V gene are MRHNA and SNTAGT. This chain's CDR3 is CASSLTPGAAEAFF. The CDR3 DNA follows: TGTGCCAGCAGCCTTACCCCCGGAGCGGCCGAAGCTTTCTTT.

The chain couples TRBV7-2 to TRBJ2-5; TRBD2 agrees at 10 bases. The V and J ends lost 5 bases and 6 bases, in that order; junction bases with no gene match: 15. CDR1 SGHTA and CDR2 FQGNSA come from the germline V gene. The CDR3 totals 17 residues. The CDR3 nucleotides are TGTGCCAGCAGCCCCCGGGGGTCTAGCGGGGGTCTTAAGACCCAGTACTTC. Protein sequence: CASSPRGSSGGLKTQYF. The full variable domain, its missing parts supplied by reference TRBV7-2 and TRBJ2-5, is GAGVSQSPSNKVTEKGKDVELRCDPISGHTALYWYRQSLGQGLEFLIYFQGNSAPDKSGLPSDRFSAERTGGSVSTLTIQRTQQEDSAVYLCASSPRGSSGGLKTQYFGPGTRLLVL.

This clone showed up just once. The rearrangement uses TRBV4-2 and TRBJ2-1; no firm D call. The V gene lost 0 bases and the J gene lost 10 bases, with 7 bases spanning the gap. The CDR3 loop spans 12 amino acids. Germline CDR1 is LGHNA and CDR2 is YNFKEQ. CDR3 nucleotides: TGTGCCAGCAGCCAAGATGAGCGCGAGCAGTTCTTC. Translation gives CASSQDEREQFF.

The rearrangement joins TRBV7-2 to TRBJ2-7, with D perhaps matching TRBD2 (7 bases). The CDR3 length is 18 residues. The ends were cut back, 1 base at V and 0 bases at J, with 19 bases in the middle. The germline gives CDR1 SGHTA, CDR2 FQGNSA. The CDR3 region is CASSLVRGGAGPSYEQYF. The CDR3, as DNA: TGTGCCAGCAGCTTAGTAAGGGGGGGGGCCGGCCCCTCCTACGAGCAGTACTTC. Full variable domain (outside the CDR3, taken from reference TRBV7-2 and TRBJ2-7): GAGVSQSPSNKVTEKGKDVELRCDPISGHTALYWYRQSLGQGLEFLIYFQGNSAPDKSGLPSDRFSAERTGGSVSTLTIQRTQQEDSAVYLCASSLVRGGAGPSYEQYFGPGTRLTVT.

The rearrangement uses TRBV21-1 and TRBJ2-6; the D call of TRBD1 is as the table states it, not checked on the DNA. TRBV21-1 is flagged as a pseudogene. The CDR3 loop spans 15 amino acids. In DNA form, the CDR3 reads TGTGCCAGCAGCGAAGGACAGAGTGGGGCCAACGTCCTGACTTTC. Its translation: CASSEGQSGANVLTF.

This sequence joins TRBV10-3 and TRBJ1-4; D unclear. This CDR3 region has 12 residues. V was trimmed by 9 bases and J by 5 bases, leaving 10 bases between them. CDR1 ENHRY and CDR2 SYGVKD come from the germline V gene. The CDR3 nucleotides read TGTGCCATACGAAACCCGAATGAAAAACTGTTTTTT. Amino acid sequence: CAIRNPNEKLFF.

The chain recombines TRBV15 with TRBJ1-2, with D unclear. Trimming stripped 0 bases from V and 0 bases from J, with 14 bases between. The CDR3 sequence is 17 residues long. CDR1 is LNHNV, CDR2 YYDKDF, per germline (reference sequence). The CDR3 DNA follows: TGTGCCACCAGCAGAGATAGAGGAGCTTCGGCTAACTATGGCTACACCTTC. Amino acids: CATSRDRGASANYGYTF.

CDR3 in amino acids: CASSQVGFFDTQYF. CDR3 nucleotides: TGTGCCAGCAGCCAAGTGGGGTTTTTTGATACGCAGTATTTT. This chain uses TRBV14 with TRBJ2-3; D not resolved. V was pared by 1 base and J by 6 bases, with 11 bases between. Germline loops: CDR1 SGHDN, CDR2 FVKESK. This CDR3 contains 14 residues.

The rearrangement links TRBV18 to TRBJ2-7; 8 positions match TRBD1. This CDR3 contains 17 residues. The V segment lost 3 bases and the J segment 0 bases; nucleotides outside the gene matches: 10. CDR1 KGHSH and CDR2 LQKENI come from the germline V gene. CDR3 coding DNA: TGTGCCAGCTCACCCTTCCCGACAGGGGCCTTCTCCTACGAGCAGTACTTC. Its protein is CASSPFPTGAFSYEQYF. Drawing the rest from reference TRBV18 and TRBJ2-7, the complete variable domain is NAGVMQNPRHLVRRRGQEARLRCSPMKGHSHVYWYRQLPEEGLKFMVYLQKENIIDESGMPKERFSAEFPKEGPSILRIQQVVRGDSAAYFCASSPFPTGAFSYEQYFGPGTRLTVT.

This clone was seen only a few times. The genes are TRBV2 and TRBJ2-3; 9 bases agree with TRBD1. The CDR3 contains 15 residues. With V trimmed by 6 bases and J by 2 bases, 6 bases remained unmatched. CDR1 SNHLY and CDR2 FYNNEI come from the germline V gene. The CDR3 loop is CASRQGARNTDTQYF. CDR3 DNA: TGTGCCAGCAGACAGGGGGCGCGAAACACAGATACGCAGTATTTT.

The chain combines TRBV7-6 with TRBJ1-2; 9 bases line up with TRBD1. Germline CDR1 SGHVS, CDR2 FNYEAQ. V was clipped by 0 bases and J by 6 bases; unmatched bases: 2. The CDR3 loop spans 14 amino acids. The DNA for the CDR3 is TGTGCCAGCAGCTTAGCACAGGGGGCGGATGGCTACACCTTC. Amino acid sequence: CASSLAQGADGYTF.